In this sample, the clone carrying this T cell receptor (beta chain) turned up many times. V dropped 0 bases and J dropped 4 bases, with 7 bases sitting between them. Per the germline V gene, CDR1 is SGHNT and CDR2 is YYREEE (reference sequence). The CDR3 contains 13 residues. Researchers made TCR cDNA using 5'RACE template switching, and this step added a universal primer site and UMIs. TCRdb redid the calling of the 5' RACE reads with MiXCR, one entry per CDR3 protein. This table holds about 32,000 distinct CDR3 sequences, approximately 7% found once. This sample is drawn from a study of T cells after yellow fever vaccination. About the research overall: By means of CD3, CD45RA, CCR7 and CD95, the EM, EMRA, CM and Tscm memory subsets were sorted.

The study, taken as a whole, reports: Within the sorted memory subsets, almost all vaccine-responding clonotypes could not be detected on day 0. The booster response re-showed most primary clones: more than 95% CD4, around 90% CD8.

The sequence was collected from a man in his late teens or twenties who received the YFV17D yellow fever vaccine. The chain carries TRBV5-4 and TRBJ1-2; unclear D gene. The source material was PBMCs, either bulk or a sorted T-cell subset (CD4+, CD8+, memory, or dextramer-sorted; not recorded which), sampled on the day of the first yellow fever vaccination. This CDR3 is CASSLGVSYGYTF. The CDR3, as DNA: TGTGCCAGCAGCTTGGGCGTAAGCTATGGCTACACCTTC.